The 22 T cell receptor beta chains listed next were all sequenced from one sample in a study of cytomegalovirus exposure and HLA in healthy donors. PCR used 60 Vbeta primers and 13 Jbeta primers. Here immunoSEQ multiplex PCR was the method, and the copy in TCRdb shows in-frame clones only, minus some. The data contain roughly 230,000 clones, over 90% of them singletons. The sample consisted of PBMCs. These receptors originate from a girl aged 2 to 10 in good health and CMV-seronegative.

The V and J genes are TRBV14 and TRBJ2-5; D is unclear. Germline V gives CDR1 SGHDN, CDR2 FVKESK. V shed 5 bases and J shed 7 bases, with 17 bases lying between them. CDR3 length: 14 residues. This chain's CDR3 is CASSEPGPIGTQYF. DNA of the CDR3: TGTGCCAGCAGCGAACCGGGTCCCATTGGGACCCAGTACTTC.

The chain recombines TRBV4-1 with TRBJ1-4, with 9 bases aligning to TRBD1. V shed 0 bases, J shed 7 bases, and the junction held 6 bases outside the gene matches. The germline V gene encodes CDR1 MGHRA and CDR2 YSYEKL. The CDR3 sequence is 16 residues long. The CDR3 protein is CASSQEGDRVSEKLFF. The CDR3 nucleotides are TGCGCCAGCAGCCAAGAGGGGGACAGGGTTAGTGAAAAACTGTTTTTT.

The table lists this clone with a few counts. The chain joins TRBV14 to TRBJ2-1, with 7 bases matching TRBD2. The CDR3 sequence is 16 residues long. CDR1 is SGHDN, CDR2 FVKESK, per germline. The V gene end was trimmed by 4 bases and the J gene end by 4 bases; junction bases not matched to a gene: 10. This CDR3 reads CASSPLGGRLYNEQFF. Written as DNA, the CDR3 is TGTGCCAGCAGCCCGCTGGGGGGGAGGCTTTACAATGAGCAGTTCTTC.

J is TRBJ1-3 and V is TRBV7-7; D call uncertain. Germline values: CDR1 SSHAT, CDR2 FNYEAQ (reference sequence). V lost 5 bases and J 3 bases, leaving 11 bases between the germline ends. The CDR3 has 14 amino acids. The CDR3 here is CASSPSPGGNTIYF. The CDR3 coding sequence is TGTGCCAGCAGCCCCTCGCCGGGTGGAAACACCATATATTTT.

The V and J genes are TRBV5-5 and TRBJ1-1; 9 nucleotides align to TRBD1. The CDR3 is 16 amino acids. Germline lookup yields CDR1 SGHKS and CDR2 YYEKEE (reference sequence). J gave up 11 bases and V 3 bases, and 17 bases lay outside the gene matches. For the CDR3, the DNA is TGTGCCAGCAGCTATGGCCGGACAGGGGCCGGAGAAGCGGCTTTCTTT. Amino acid sequence: CASSYGRTGAGEAAFF.

J is TRBJ2-1 and V is TRBV30; TRBD2 matches 15 bases. V was pared by 0 bases and J by 8 bases, with 5 bases of the junction left unmatched. Germline values: CDR1 GTSNPN, CDR2 SVGIG (reference sequence). The CDR3 has 16 residues. CDR3 region: CAWSVRWTSGRDEQFF. CDR3 DNA sequence: TGTGCCTGGAGTGTAAGGTGGACTAGCGGGAGGGATGAGCAGTTCTTC.

The chain uses TRBV28 and TRBJ2-7; D possibly corresponds to TRBD2 (6 bases). The germline V gene has CDR1 MDHEN and CDR2 SYDVKM. CDR3 length equals 13 residues. V lost 2 bases to trimming and J lost 4 bases, with 9 bases between them. In DNA form, the CDR3 reads TGTGCCAGCAGTTTAGCGGGACTTTACGAGCAGTACTTC. Its translation: CASSLAGLYEQYF.

The rearrangement links TRBV19 to TRBJ2-2; 7 positions agree with TRBD1. This CDR3 contains 14 residues. V trimming: 6 bases; J trimming: 5 bases; junction bases outside the gene matches: 6. Per germline, CDR1 LNHDA and CDR2 SQIVND (reference sequence). The CDR3 region has the DNA TGTGCCAGTAGGGAGACAGGGTATACCGGGGAGCTGTTTTTT. Protein: CASRETGYTGELFF.

The chain carries TRBV6-6 and TRBJ1-2; 8 bases line up with TRBD1. The junction had 3 bases not matched to a gene; V was cut back by 2 bases and J by 7 bases. Germline-derived CDR1 and CDR2 are MNHNY and SVGAGI (reference sequence). The CDR3 is 13 residues long. CDR3 in DNA: TGTGCCAGCAGTTACCCAGACAGGGGTGGCTACACCTTC. This encodes CASSYPDRGGYTF.

Only a few counts were recorded for this clone. The chain employs TRBV5-1 and TRBJ2-1; D might be TRBD2 (5 bases). The germline V gene encodes CDR1 SGHRS and CDR2 YFSETQ. V was pared by 0 bases and J by 10 bases, with 14 bases between. The CDR3 spans 14 residues. The CDR3 is CASSLERGSGEQFF. DNA of the CDR3: TGCGCCAGCAGCTTGGAAAGAGGCAGCGGCGAGCAGTTCTTC.

The gene calls are TRBV5-1 and TRBJ2-6; maybe TRBD2 (5 bases). V was shortened by 2 bases and J by 4 bases, with 16 bases between the two germline ends. In germline, CDR1 is SGHRS, CDR2 YFSETQ. This CDR3 region has 17 residues. As DNA, the CDR3 is TGCGCCAGCAGCTTCGGGTTTAGCGCGGCGGGGGCCAACGTCCTGACTTTC. Translating gives CASSFGFSAAGANVLTF.

This sequence joins TRBV30 and TRBJ2-1; 8 nucleotides align to TRBD1. The CDR3 is made up of 12 amino acids. Looked up from germline, CDR1 is GTSNPN and CDR2 is SVGIG (reference sequence). V lost 3 bases and J lost 5; bases outside the gene matches: 0. The CDR3 loop reads CAWRGQDNEQFF. CDR3 nucleotide sequence: TGTGCCTGGAGGGGACAGGACAATGAGCAGTTCTTC.

About this clone: Lacking the conserved final phenylalanine or tryptophan, this CDR3 likely reflects a read error. This chain joins TRBV20-1 and TRBJ2-7; perhaps TRBD2 as D (7 bases). With 6 bases removed from V and 5 bases from J, the gap between germline ends came to 11 bases. CDR1 is DFQATT, CDR2 SNEGSKA, per germline (reference sequence). This CDR3 spans 11 amino acids. The CDR3, as DNA: TGCAGTGCCGACGGGGGGCACGAGCAGTACCTC. Translation: CSADGGHEQYL.

The chain employs TRBV6-6 and TRBJ1-1; D may be TRBD1 (6 bases). The CDR3 runs 12 residues. CDR1 is MNHNY and CDR2 is SVGAGI in the germline V gene (reference sequence). V shed 8 bases and J shed 2 bases, with 9 bases lying between them. The CDR3 spells CASARGNTEAFF. The CDR3 coding sequence is TGTGCCAGCGCCAGGGGAAACACTGAAGCTTTCTTT.

The chain joins TRBV28 to TRBJ2-3; maybe TRBD2 (6 bases). The CDR3 length is 14 residues. V shed 2 bases and J shed 4 bases, with 10 bases lying between them. Germline-derived CDR1 and CDR2 are MDHEN and SYDVKM. CDR3: CASSLVTSPDTQYF. In nucleotides, the CDR3 is TGTGCCAGCAGTTTAGTTACTAGCCCAGATACGCAGTATTTT.

V and J are TRBV16 and TRBJ2-1; 7 positions agree with TRBD1. J was trimmed by 4 bases and V by 1 base; bases with no gene match: 7. Germline CDR1 and CDR2: KGHSY and FQNENV. CDR3 length: 16 residues. In DNA form, the CDR3 reads TGTGCCAGCAGCCAATGGCGAAGGGGGCAATACAATGAGCAGTTCTTC. Protein: CASSQWRRGQYNEQFF.

The CDR3 protein is CASSLDTYEQYF. CDR3 DNA: TGTGCCAGCAGCCTGGACACCTACGAGCAGTACTTC. V gene TRBV14 combines with J gene TRBJ2-7, with TRBD1 as a possible D gene (5 bases). This CDR3 has 12 amino acids. Germline V lookup: CDR1 SGHDN, CDR2 FVKESK. Trimming left V 4 bases short and J 2 bases short, with 6 bases between. Full variable domain (outside the CDR3, taken from reference TRBV14 and TRBJ2-7): EAGVTQFPSHSVIEKGQTVTLRCDPISGHDNLYWYRRVMGKEIKFLLHFVKESKQDESGMPNNRFLAERTGGTYSTLKVQPAELEDSGVYFCASSLDTYEQYFGPGTRLTVT.

The chain joins TRBV11-3 to TRBJ2-5; perhaps TRBD1 as D (5 bases). The CDR3 totals 13 residues. V was clipped by 3 bases and J by 3 bases, with 8 bases between them. Germline V gene data show CDR1 as SGHNT and CDR2 as YENEEA. CDR3 coding DNA: TGTGCCAGCAGCTTTGACAGTAAAGAGACCCAGTACTTC. Translation gives CASSFDSKETQYF.

The V call is TRBV5-4, the J call TRBJ2-3; no firm D call. The CDR3 is 12 residues long. The V end lost 4 bases, the J end lost 0 bases, and 3 bases lay between the germline ends. Germline-derived CDR1 and CDR2 are SGHNT and YYREEE (reference sequence). The CDR3 DNA is TGTGCCAGCAGCCCAAGCACAGATACGCAGTATTTT. Translated, it gives CASSPSTDTQYF. The whole variable domain, remainder taken from reference TRBV5-4 and TRBJ2-3, is ETGVTQSPTHLIKTRGQQVTLRCSSQSGHNTVSWYQQALGQGPQFIFQYYREEENGRGNFPPRFSGLQFPNYSSELNVNALELDDSALYLCASSPSTDTQYFGPGTRLTVL.

The chain links TRBV5-1 to TRBJ2-5; D might be TRBD1 (6 bases). The CDR3 loop spans 14 amino acids. The ends were cut back, 4 bases at V and 1 base at J, with 11 bases in the middle. Germline V gives CDR1 SGHRS, CDR2 YFSETQ. The DNA for the CDR3 is TGCGCCAGCAGCAAACGGGACATCCAAGAGACCCAGTACTTC. Residues: CASSKRDIQETQYF.

This clone was seen only once. The CDR3 bases are TGTGCCAGCAGCTTAGACCTAGCGGGAGGGACAAAAGGGGAGCAGTTCTTC. This translates into CASSLDLAGGTKGEQFF. This chain joins TRBV7-9 and TRBJ2-1; 12 nucleotides line up with TRBD2. V shed 1 base and J 10 bases; nucleotides not matched to a gene: 11. The CDR3 spans 17 residues. Germline CDR1 is SEHNR and CDR2 is FQNEAQ (reference sequence).

Here the CDR3 reads CASSSPDREEETQYF. CDR3 DNA sequence: TGTGCCAGCAGTTCGCCGGACAGGGAAGAGGAGACCCAGTACTTC. The J gene is TRBJ2-5, the V gene TRBV6-5; 8 bases are a match to TRBD1. The CDR3 has 15 residues. V lost 4 bases and J lost 5; bases outside the gene matches: 9. Germline V gene lookup returns CDR1 MNHEY and CDR2 SVGAGI.